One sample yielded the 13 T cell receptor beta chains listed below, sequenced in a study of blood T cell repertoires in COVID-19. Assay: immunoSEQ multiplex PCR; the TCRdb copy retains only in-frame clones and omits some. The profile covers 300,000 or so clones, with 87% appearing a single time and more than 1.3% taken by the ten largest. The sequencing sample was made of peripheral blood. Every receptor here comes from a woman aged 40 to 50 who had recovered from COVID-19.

Here the CDR3 reads CASHKGTGRLGNTIYF. CDR3 DNA sequence: TGTGCCAGCCACAAAGGGACAGGGAGGCTCGGAAACACCATATATTTT. The V call is TRBV3-1 (or the pseudogene TRBV3-2), the J call TRBJ1-3; the match to TRBD1 covers 9 bases. CDR1 is LGHDT, CDR2 YNNKEL, per germline (reference sequence). V trimming: 8 bases; J trimming: 4 bases; junction bases outside the gene matches: 12. The CDR3 has 16 residues.

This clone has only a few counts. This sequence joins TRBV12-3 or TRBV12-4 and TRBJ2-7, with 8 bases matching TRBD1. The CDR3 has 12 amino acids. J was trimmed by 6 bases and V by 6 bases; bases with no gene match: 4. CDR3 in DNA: TGTGCCAGCAGCGGGACAGGAGGCGAGCAGTACTTC. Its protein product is CASSGTGGEQYF.

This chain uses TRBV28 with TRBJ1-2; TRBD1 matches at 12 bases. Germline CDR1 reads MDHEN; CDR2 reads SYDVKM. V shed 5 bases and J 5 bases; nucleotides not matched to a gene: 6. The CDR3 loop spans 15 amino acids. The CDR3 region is CASSPPGQGAYGYTF. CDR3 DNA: TGTGCCAGCAGTCCTCCGGGACAGGGGGCGTATGGCTACACCTTC.

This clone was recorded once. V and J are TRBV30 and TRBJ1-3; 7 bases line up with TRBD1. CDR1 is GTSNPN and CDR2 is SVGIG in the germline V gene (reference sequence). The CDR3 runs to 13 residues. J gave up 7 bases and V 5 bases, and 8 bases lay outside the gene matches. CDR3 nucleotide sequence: TGTGCCTGGTACAGGGGATTATGGAACACCATATATTTT. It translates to CAWYRGLWNTIYF.

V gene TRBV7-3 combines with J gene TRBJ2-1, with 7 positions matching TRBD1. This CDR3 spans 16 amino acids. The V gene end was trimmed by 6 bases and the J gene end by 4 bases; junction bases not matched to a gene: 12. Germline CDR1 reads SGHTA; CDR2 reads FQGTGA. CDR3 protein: CASSRTSGTAYNEQFF. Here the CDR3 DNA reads TGTGCCAGCAGTCGAACGTCCGGGACAGCGTACAATGAGCAGTTCTTC.

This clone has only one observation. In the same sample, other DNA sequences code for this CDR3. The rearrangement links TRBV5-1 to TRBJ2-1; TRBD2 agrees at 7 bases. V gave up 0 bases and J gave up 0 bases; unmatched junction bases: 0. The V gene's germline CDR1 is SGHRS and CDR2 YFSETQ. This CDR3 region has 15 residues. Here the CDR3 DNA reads TGCGCCAGCAGCTTGGGCGGGAGCTCCTACAATGAGCAGTTCTTC. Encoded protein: CASSLGGSSYNEQFF.

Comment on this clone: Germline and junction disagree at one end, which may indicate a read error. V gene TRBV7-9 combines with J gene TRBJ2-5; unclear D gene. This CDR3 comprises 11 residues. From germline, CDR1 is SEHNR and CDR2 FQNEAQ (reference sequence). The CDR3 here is CASRFGETQYF. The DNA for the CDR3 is TGTGCCAGCCGCTTCGGGGAGACCCAGTACTTC.

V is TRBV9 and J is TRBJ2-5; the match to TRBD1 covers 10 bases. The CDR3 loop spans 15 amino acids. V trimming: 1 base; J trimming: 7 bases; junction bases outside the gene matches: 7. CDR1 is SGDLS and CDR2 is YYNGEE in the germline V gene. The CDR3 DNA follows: TGTGCCAGCAGCGTATTCGGGACAGGGGAGGGGACCCAGTACTTC. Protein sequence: CASSVFGTGEGTQYF.

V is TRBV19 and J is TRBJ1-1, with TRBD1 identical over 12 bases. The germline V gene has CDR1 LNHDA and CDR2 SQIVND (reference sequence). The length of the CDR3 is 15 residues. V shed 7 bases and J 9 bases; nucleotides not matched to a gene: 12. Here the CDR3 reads CASTDKGQGASKAFF. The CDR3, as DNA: TGTGCCAGTACCGATAAGGGACAGGGGGCATCTAAAGCTTTCTTT.

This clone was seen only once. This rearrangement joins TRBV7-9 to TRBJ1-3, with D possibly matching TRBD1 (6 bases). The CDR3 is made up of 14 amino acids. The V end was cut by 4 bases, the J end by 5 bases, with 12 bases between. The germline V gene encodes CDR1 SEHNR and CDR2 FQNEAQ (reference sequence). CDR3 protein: CASSSRTDRNTIYF. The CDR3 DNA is TGTGCCAGCAGCTCCCGGACAGATCGAAACACCATATATTTT. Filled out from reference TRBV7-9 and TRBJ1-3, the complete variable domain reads DTGVSQNPRHKITKRGQNVTFRCDPISEHNRLYWYRQTLGQGPEFLTYFQNEAQLEKSRLLSDRFSAERPKGSFSTLEIQRTEQGDSAMYLCASSSRTDRNTIYFGEGSWLTVV.

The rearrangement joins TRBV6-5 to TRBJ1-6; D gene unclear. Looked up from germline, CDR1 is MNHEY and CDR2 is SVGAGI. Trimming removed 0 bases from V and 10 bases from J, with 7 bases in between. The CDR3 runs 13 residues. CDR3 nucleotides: TGTGCCAGCAGTTACTCGATCGGGTCACCCCTCCACTTT. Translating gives CASSYSIGSPLHF.

CDR3 nucleotide sequence: TGTGCCAGCAGCCATTTGAGACAGGGGCTAAAAAACACCATATATTTT. It is translated as CASSHLRQGLKNTIYF. The gene calls are TRBV11-2 and TRBJ1-3, with TRBD1 identical over 8 bases. The germline V gene has CDR1 SGHAT and CDR2 FQNNGV. CDR3 size: 16 residues. The trim removed 5 bases at V and 6 bases at J, leaving 12 bases unmatched.

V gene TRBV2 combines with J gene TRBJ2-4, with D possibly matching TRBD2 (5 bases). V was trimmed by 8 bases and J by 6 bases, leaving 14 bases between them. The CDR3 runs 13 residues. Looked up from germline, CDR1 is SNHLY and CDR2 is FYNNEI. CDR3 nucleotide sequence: TGTGCCAGCGGCGAGGAGGTCGGAAACATTCAGTACTTC. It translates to CASGEEVGNIQYF. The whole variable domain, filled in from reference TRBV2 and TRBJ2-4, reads EPEVTQTPSHQVTQMGQEVILRCVPISNHLYFYWYRQILGQKVEFLVSFYNNEISEKSEIFDDQFSVERPDGSNFTLKIRSTKLEDSAMYFCASGEEVGNIQYFGAGTRLSVL.